Listed below are T cell receptor beta chains from one sample, sequenced in a study of T cells in Graves' hyperthyroidism and ophthalmopathy. Using its own MiXCR run on the multiplex PCR reads, TCRdb lists one record per CDR3 protein. The table lists about 380,000 distinct CDR3 sequences, roughly 12% of them singletons. Source material: blood. These receptors all stem from a man aged 25-40 years with Graves' hyperthyroidism that later progressed to Graves' ophthalmopathy. Each CDR3 is given with its conserved first and last residue. D genes are given only for firm matches. Some rows mark clone size as missing; the rest say once, few, many or name a class of expanded clone.

CDR3nt,CDR3aa,abundance,v_gene,d_gene,j_gene
TGCAGTGCTAGATCGCTCCGGACAGGAACTTTCTTTGGGCAGTACTTC,CSARSLRTGTFFGQYF,.,TRBV20-1,TRBD1,TRBJ2-7
TGTGCCACCAGTGATTTGACGGGCAGGGGCCCAGATACGCAGTATTTT,CATSDLTGRGPDTQYF,.,TRBV24-1,.,TRBJ2-3
TGTGCCAGCAGCTCACGACTAAATAACACCGGGGAGCTGTTTTTT,CASSSRLNNTGELFF,.,TRBV5-4,.,TRBJ2-2
TGCAGCGTTGTGGGGACAGGGGATTTTTACTCCTACAATGAGCAGTTCTTC,CSVVGTGDFYSYNEQFF,few,TRBV29-1,TRBD1,TRBJ2-1
TGCGCCAGCAGCCAAGATTGGAGGACCCGATTGGATGGCTACACCTTC,CASSQDWRTRLDGYTF,.,TRBV4-1,.,TRBJ1-2
TGTGCCAGCAGCATGTACAATGAGCAGTTCTTC,CASSMYNEQFF,many,TRBV12-3/TRBV12-4,.,TRBJ2-1
TGTGCCTGGAGCCCCTGGGGAGGGGACACCGGGGAGCTGTTTTTT,CAWSPWGGDTGELFF,many,TRBV30,TRBD2,TRBJ2-2
TGTGCCAGCAGCTGGGGGGGCGGGGCCAACGTCCTGACTTTC,CASSWGGGANVLTF,few,TRBV5-5,.,TRBJ2-6
TGCAGTGCCGAAACGGGCGGCACAGATACGCAGTATTTT,CSAETGGTDTQYF,few,TRBV20-1,.,TRBJ2-3
TGTGCCAGCAGCTTAAGTCCGGGACAGAGGAATTCACCCCTCCACTTT,CASSLSPGQRNSPLHF,.,TRBV13,TRBD1,TRBJ1-6
TGTGCCAGCAGCCTGCTAAGTGGGACAGGGACCATATATTTT,CASSLLSGTGTIYF,few,TRBV5-5,TRBD1,TRBJ1-3
TGTGCCAGCACGGAGACAGGTTCCTACGAGCAGTACTTC,CASTETGSYEQYF,many,TRBV28,.,TRBJ2-7
TGTGCCACCAGTGATACTGGACTAGCGGGGGACCCCGGGACGCAGTATTTT,CATSDTGLAGDPGTQYF,.,TRBV24-1,TRBD2,TRBJ2-3
TGTGCCAGTAGCCGGCGCGGGGAAGAGGCCCAGTACTTC,CASSRRGEEAQYF,.,TRBV3-1,.,TRBJ2-5
TGTGCCAGCCGCCGGACAGGTAGAAACACCATATATTTT,CASRRTGRNTIYF,many,TRBV2,TRBD1,TRBJ1-3
TGTGCCAGCAGTCGGACAGGGGTCGGCTACACCTTC,CASSRTGVGYTF,.,TRBV6-1,TRBD1,TRBJ1-2